This T cell receptor (beta chain) is drawn from a study of blood T cell repertoires in COVID-19. Trimming took off 1 base at V and 3 bases at J, with 9 bases between the two ends. Germline loops: CDR1 LGHNT, CDR2 FRNRAP. There are 14 residues in the CDR3. Some clones are missing from TCRdb's copy, which holds only in-frame ones; the method was immunoSEQ multiplex PCR. The sample contains 250,000 to 300,000 clones, approximately 90% of which appear only once. Input material: peripheral blood. V usage is TRBV12-5 and J usage is TRBJ1-1, with D perhaps TRBD1 (6 bases). This clonotype was obtained from a woman under 40 with COVID-19, enrolled during active disease. DNA for the CDR3: TGTGCTAGTGGTTTGGAGGGGACACACACTGAAGCTTTCTTT. Translation: CASGLEGTHTEAFF. Full variable domain (missing parts from reference TRBV12-5 and TRBJ1-1): DARVTQTPRHKVTEMGQEVTMRCQPILGHNTVFWYRQTMMQGLELLAYFRNRAPLDDSGMPKDRFSAEMPDATLATLKIQPSEPRDSAVYFCASGLEGTHTEAFFGQGTRLTVV.